This entry describes one T cell receptor (beta chain). Authors' processing steps: Reference gene primer amplification yielded estimated nucleated cell counts. TCRdb's table, derived via immunoSEQ multiplex PCR, lists solely in-frame clones and lacks some. D and trimming come from the DNA, and the V and J calls and clone size come from that table. The sample comprises 190,000 or so clones, roughly 90% of which are singletons, and 0.7% to 0.95% rests with the top ten. The CDR3 spans 17 residues. Trimming removed 3 bases from V and 2 bases from J; junction bases left unmatched: 7. Germline assignment: CDR1 SNHLY and CDR2 FYNNEI. These data are taken from a study of blood T cell repertoires in COVID-19. Study information: Acute-phase and convalescent COVID-19 samples originated in the United States, Italy and Spain. T cells, B-cell-depleted T cells, or PBMCs supplied cDNA or gDNA.

The receptor comes from a woman between 65 and 79 years old with acute or convalescent COVID-19. The sequenced sample was peripheral blood. V and J are TRBV2 and TRBJ2-1; the match to TRBD2 covers 10 bases. The CDR3 protein is CASSERGLAAAYNEQFF. For the CDR3, the DNA is TGTGCCAGCAGTGAGAGAGGACTAGCGGCCGCCTACAATGAGCAGTTCTTC.